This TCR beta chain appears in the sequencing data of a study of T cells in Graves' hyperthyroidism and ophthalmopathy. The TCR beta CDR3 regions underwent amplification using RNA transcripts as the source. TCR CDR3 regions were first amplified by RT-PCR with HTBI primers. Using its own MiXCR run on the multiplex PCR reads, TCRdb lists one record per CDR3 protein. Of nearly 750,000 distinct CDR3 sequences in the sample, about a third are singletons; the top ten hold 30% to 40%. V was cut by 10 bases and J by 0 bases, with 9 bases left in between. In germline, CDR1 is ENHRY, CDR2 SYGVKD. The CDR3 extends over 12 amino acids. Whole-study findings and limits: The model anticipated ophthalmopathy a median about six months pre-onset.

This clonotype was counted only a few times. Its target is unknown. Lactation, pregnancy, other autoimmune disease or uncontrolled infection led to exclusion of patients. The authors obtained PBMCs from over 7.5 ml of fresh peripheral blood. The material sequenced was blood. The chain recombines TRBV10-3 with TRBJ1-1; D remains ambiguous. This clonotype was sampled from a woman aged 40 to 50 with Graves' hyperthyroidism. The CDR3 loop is CATGPLNTEAFF. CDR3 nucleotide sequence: TGTGCCACCGGACCGCTGAACACTGAAGCTTTCTTT.